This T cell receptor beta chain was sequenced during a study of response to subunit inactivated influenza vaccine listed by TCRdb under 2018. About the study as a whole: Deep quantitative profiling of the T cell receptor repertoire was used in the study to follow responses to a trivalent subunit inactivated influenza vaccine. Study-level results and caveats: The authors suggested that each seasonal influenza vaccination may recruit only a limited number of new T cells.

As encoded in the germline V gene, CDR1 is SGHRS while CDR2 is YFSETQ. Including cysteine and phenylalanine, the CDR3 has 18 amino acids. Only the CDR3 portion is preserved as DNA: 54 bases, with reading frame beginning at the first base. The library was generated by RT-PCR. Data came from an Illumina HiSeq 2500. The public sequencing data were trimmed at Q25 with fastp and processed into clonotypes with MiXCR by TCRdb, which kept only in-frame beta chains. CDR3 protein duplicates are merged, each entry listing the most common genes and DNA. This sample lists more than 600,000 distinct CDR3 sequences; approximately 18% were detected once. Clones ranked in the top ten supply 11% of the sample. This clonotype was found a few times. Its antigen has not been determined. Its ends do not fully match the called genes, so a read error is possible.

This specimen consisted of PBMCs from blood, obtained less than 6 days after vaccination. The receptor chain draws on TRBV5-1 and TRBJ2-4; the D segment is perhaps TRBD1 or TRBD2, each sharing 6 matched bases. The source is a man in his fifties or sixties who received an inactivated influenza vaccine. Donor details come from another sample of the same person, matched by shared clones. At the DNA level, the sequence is TGCGCCAGCAGCCGGAGCCAGGACAGCGGGTTAGCCGAAAACATTCAGTACTTC. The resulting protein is CASSRSQDSGLAENIQYF.